This T cell receptor beta chain was identified during a study of a mutant IDH1 vaccine in newly diagnosed glioma. Concerning this clone: What it binds is not known. A junction boundary mismatches the germline segment, possibly from a read error.

This table comes from immunoSEQ multiplex PCR, and its TCRdb copy is limited to in-frame clones, with some not included. Among 35,000 to 50,000 clones listed, 85% to 95% were seen once. Stated time point: week 23, last vaccination. The vaccine gave 300 ug of a 20-mer mutant IDH1 peptide subcutaneously per dose. Germline loops: CDR1 SSHAT, CDR2 FNYEAQ (reference sequence). The CDR3 is 14 amino acids. The source was PBMCs, collected from a glioma patient whose treatment included an IDH1 peptide vaccine. The rearrangement links TRBV7-7 to TRBJ2-5; a weak D match, TRBD1 (5 bases). The origin of this receptor is a man in his forties or fifties with glioma. CDR3 nucleotides: TGTGCTAGCAGCTTAGGGCAGGGACAAGAGACCCAGTACTTC. This codes for CASSLGQGQETQYF.